The 20 T cell receptor beta chains in this list originate from one sample, sequenced in a study of cytomegalovirus exposure and HLA in healthy donors. Both 60 Vbeta primers and 13 Jbeta primers went into the PCR. Assay used: immunoSEQ multiplex PCR; TCRdb lists only in-frame clones, some missing. The data show some 98,000 clones, 75% to 85% seen once. Input material: PBMCs. The receptor source for this set is a man between 18 and 35 years old in good health and CMV-seropositive.

This sequence joins TRBV13 and TRBJ2-6, with D possibly being TRBD2 (5 bases). Germline V gives CDR1 PRHDT, CDR2 FYEKMQ (reference sequence). The CDR3 is 15 amino acids. Trimming took off 5 bases at V and 2 bases at J, with 10 bases between the two ends. The CDR3: CASSRGPPGANVLTF. CDR3 in DNA: TGTGCCAGCAGCCGCGGGCCTCCTGGGGCCAACGTCCTGACTTTC.

This clone was seen only a few times. This chain joins TRBV30 and TRBJ2-3; 7 bases match TRBD1. Trimming removed 0 bases from V and 4 bases from J; junction bases left unmatched: 1. The CDR3 sequence is 13 residues long. Germline V CDR1 and CDR2: GTSNPN, SVGIG (reference sequence). The CDR3, as DNA: TGTGCCTGGAGTGTAGGGGGCCCAGATACGCAGTATTTT. This sequence encodes CAWSVGGPDTQYF.

This clone was observed a handful of times. V and J are TRBV19 and TRBJ2-2, with a possible D match to TRBD2 (6 bases). This CDR3 has 15 residues. Trimming cost V 3 bases and J 1 base, with 9 bases left between them. Germline V CDR1 and CDR2: LNHDA, SQIVND (reference sequence). The CDR3 protein is CASSMMRGNTGELFF. The CDR3, as DNA: TGTGCCAGTAGTATGATGCGGGGGAACACCGGGGAGCTGTTTTTT.

Points on this clone: A read error is the likely source, as a far larger clone sits one nucleotide away. The rearrangement links TRBV4-1 to TRBJ2-3; D might be TRBD2 (6 bases). The J call may be in error: the DNA end matches TRBJ2-5 better. CDR1 is MGHRA, CDR2 YSYEKL, per germline. The length of the CDR3 is 17 residues. The CDR3 DNA follows: TGCGCCAGCAGCCAGGATACATTGGGGGGAGATCAAGAGACCCAGTACTTC. This codes for CASSQDTLGGDQETQYF.

The chain employs TRBV10-3 and TRBJ2-1, with 10 bases fitting TRBD2. Trimming took 6 bases from V and 3 from J; bases not matched to a gene: 2. The CDR3 sequence is 14 residues long. Germline-derived CDR1 and CDR2 are ENHRY and SYGVKD. The CDR3 region is CAIRPSGGYNEQFF. The CDR3 DNA reads as TGTGCCATCAGACCTAGCGGGGGCTACAATGAGCAGTTCTTC.

The chain employs TRBV5-4 and TRBJ2-5; maybe TRBD1 (6 bases). V lost 3 bases and J 5 bases, leaving 11 bases between the germline ends. Looked up from germline, CDR1 is SGHNT and CDR2 is YYREEE (reference sequence). The length of the CDR3 is 13 residues. The DNA of the CDR3 is TGTGCCAGCAGCTCACACAGGGAGGAGACCCAGTACTTC. Translation gives CASSSHREETQYF.

The chain uses TRBV5-1 and TRBJ2-3; 13 positions agree with TRBD2. Germline V gene lookup returns CDR1 SGHRS and CDR2 YFSETQ. The CDR3 spans 17 residues. J lost 2 bases, V lost 3 bases, and 6 bases had no gene match. CDR3 sequence: CASSSGLAGDLTDTQYF. CDR3 in DNA: TGCGCCAGCAGCTCCGGACTAGCGGGGGACCTCACAGATACGCAGTATTTT.

The chain employs TRBV5-6 and TRBJ2-7, with 10 bases aligning to TRBD2. The CDR3 loop spans 14 amino acids. V gave up 6 bases and J gave up 3 bases; unmatched junction bases: 6. Germline CDR1 and CDR2: SGHDT and YYEEEE. CDR3 sequence: CASTSSGGYYEQYF. CDR3 sequence (DNA): TGTGCCAGCACTTCTAGCGGGGGTTACTACGAGCAGTACTTC.

V usage is TRBV28 and J usage is TRBJ1-1, with TRBD1 identical over 7 bases. CDR3 length: 15 amino acids. The ends lost 3 bases at V and 5 bases at J; junction bases unmatched: 9. Germline CDR1 and CDR2: MDHEN and SYDVKM. The CDR3 protein is CASSFRDSLDTEAFF. DNA of the CDR3: TGTGCCAGCAGTTTTCGGGACAGTCTCGATACTGAAGCTTTCTTT.

The chain recombines TRBV30 with TRBJ2-5; TRBD2 aligns across 7 bases. V gave up 8 bases and J gave up 2 bases; unmatched junction bases: 11. This CDR3 comprises 14 residues. Germline-derived CDR1 and CDR2 are GTSNPN and SVGIG (reference sequence). The CDR3 DNA follows: TGTGCCGGGGGGAGGGCAGGGAGACAAGAGACCCAGTACTTC. This codes for CAGGRAGRQETQYF.

This sequence joins TRBV25-1 and TRBJ1-1; a weak D match, TRBD1 (6 bases). Per the germline V gene, CDR1 is MGHDK and CDR2 is SYGVNS. CDR3 length equals 15 residues. The V and J ends lost 3 bases and 3 bases respectively, with 14 bases between them. CDR3 nucleotides: TGTGCCAGCAGTGATCCGTCGGGGGGCGACACTGAAGCTTTCTTT. Its translation is CASSDPSGGDTEAFF.

The chain has TRBV15 and TRBJ2-5, with a tentative D call TRBD2 (6 bases). The CDR3 has 12 residues. Germline V gene lookup returns CDR1 LNHNV and CDR2 YYDKDF (reference sequence). V lost 5 bases and J 4 bases, leaving 8 bases between the germline ends. The CDR3 here is CATSRRGETQYF. In DNA, the CDR3 is TGTGCCACCAGCCGGCGGGGAGAGACCCAGTACTTC.

The chain carries TRBV9 and TRBJ2-1; a possible D gene is TRBD1 (6 bases). CDR1 SGDLS and CDR2 YYNGEE come from the germline V gene. V was cut by 1 base and J by 0 bases, with 8 bases left in between. CDR3 length: 15 amino acids. CDR3: CASSVLGGSYNEQFF. CDR3 nucleotide sequence: TGTGCCAGCAGCGTACTAGGGGGCTCCTACAATGAGCAGTTCTTC.

The chain joins TRBV6-1 to TRBJ2-2, with 9 positions matching TRBD1. CDR1 is MNHNS, CDR2 SASEGT, per germline. V shed 6 bases and J 5 bases; nucleotides not matched to a gene: 7. This CDR3 has 15 amino acids. The CDR3 loop reads CASSLGTGLTGELFF. CDR3 DNA: TGTGCCAGCAGCCTAGGGACAGGGTTAACCGGGGAGCTGTTTTTT.

The chain recombines TRBV5-6 with TRBJ1-1, with D possibly being TRBD1 (5 bases). The CDR3 runs to 13 residues. Germline CDR1 reads SGHDT; CDR2 reads YYEEEE. The V gene lost 1 base and the J gene lost 7 bases, with 11 bases spanning the gap. The DNA of the CDR3 is TGTGCCAGCAGCTTGTCCCCGCAGGGTGAAGCTTTCTTT. It codes for CASSLSPQGEAFF. Full variable domain (remainder filled in from reference TRBV5-6 and TRBJ1-1): DAGVTQSPTHLIKTRGQQVTLRCSPKSGHDTVSWYQQALGQGPQFIFQYYEEEERQRGNFPDRFSGHQFPNYSSELNVNALLLGDSALYLCASSLSPQGEAFFGQGTRLTVV.

This clone came up a few times. The same CDR3 also results from other DNA sequences found in this sample. V is TRBV4-1 and J is TRBJ1-6; D gene unclear. Germline CDR1 and CDR2: MGHRA and YSYEKL. Between the trimmed V and J ends, which lost 0 bases and 8 bases, there was a span of 17 bases. The CDR3 is 17 amino acids. The CDR3 coding sequence is TGCGCCAGCAGCCAAGAAGCGCAAGCCGATTCTGATTCACCCCTCCACTTT. Its protein is CASSQEAQADSDSPLHF.

This sequence joins TRBV6-1 and TRBJ2-2; the match to TRBD1 covers 12 bases. Per germline, CDR1 MNHNS and CDR2 SASEGT. The CDR3 has 18 amino acids. Unmatched junction bases numbered 9, after V lost 3 bases and J lost 4 bases. For the CDR3, the DNA is TGTGCCAGCAGTGACTGGGACAGGGGGCGCGTTGTCACCGGGGAGCTGTTTTTT. Translation: CASSDWDRGRVVTGELFF.

The genes are TRBV19 and TRBJ1-5; 8 bases are shared with TRBD1. Germline values: CDR1 LNHDA, CDR2 SQIVND (reference sequence). V was pared by 9 bases and J by 6 bases, with 7 bases of the junction left unmatched. CDR3 size: 13 residues. Written as DNA, the CDR3 is TGTGCCAGCGGACAGGGTATAGGTCAGCCCCAGCATTTT. The encoded protein is CASGQGIGQPQHF.

This sequence joins TRBV27 and TRBJ1-5; TRBD1 is a possible D gene (6 bases). The CDR3 is made up of 16 amino acids. Germline CDR1 MNHEY, CDR2 SMNVEV (reference sequence). Trimming removed 2 bases from V and 3 bases from J, with 14 bases in between. The CDR3 region is CASSLVGGAYNQPQHF. The CDR3 nucleotides are TGTGCCAGCAGTTTAGTAGGGGGGGCGTACAATCAGCCCCAGCATTTT.

The chain recombines TRBV18 with TRBJ2-3; D not certain. This CDR3 is built from 15 residues. The germline gives CDR1 KGHSH, CDR2 LQKENI. V gave up 3 bases and J gave up 4 bases, with 14 bases separating them. CDR3 region: CASSPIAPVADTQYF. The CDR3 nucleotides read TGTGCCAGCTCACCCATAGCCCCGGTTGCAGATACGCAGTATTTT.